This passage covers 28 T cell receptor beta chains from one sample sequenced in a study of blood T cell repertoires in COVID-19. Profiling relied on immunoSEQ multiplex PCR, and the TCRdb table lists in-frame clones only, not all of them. The repertoire holds some 70,000 clones, with 70% to 90% as singletons. The specimen was peripheral blood. The receptors come from an older man with active or convalescent COVID-19.

V usage is TRBV6-5 and J usage is TRBJ1-1, with D tentatively TRBD1 (6 bases). Germline V CDR1 and CDR2: MNHEY, SVGAGI. This CDR3 has 14 residues. Trimming removed 2 bases from V and 1 base from J, with 8 bases in between. The CDR3 is CASSYRQANTEAFF. The CDR3 coding sequence is TGTGCCAGCAGTTACAGACAGGCGAACACTGAAGCTTTCTTT.

The rearrangement joins TRBV4-1 to TRBJ2-1, with 7 bases matching TRBD2. The CDR3 length is 13 residues. V gave up 4 bases and J gave up 9 bases; unmatched junction bases: 6. Germline V gene sequence: CDR1 MGHRA, CDR2 YSYEKL. CDR3 DNA sequence: TGCGCCAGCAGCCCTCGGGGACTAACTGAGCAGTTCTTC. This gives the protein CASSPRGLTEQFF.

The V gene is TRBV2, the J gene TRBJ1-5; no definite D call. The germline gives CDR1 SNHLY, CDR2 FYNNEI. Trimming removed 6 bases at V and 7 bases at J, with 19 bases between. The CDR3 has 15 amino acids. CDR3 bases: TGTGCCAGCAGGCTGCTACCGGGAGTTGGGCAGCCCCAGCATTTT. Amino acids: CASRLLPGVGQPQHF.

This chain connects TRBV29-1 to TRBJ2-7, with 11 bases aligning to TRBD1. CDR3 length equals 13 residues. Germline lookup yields CDR1 SQVTM and CDR2 ANQGSEA. With 5 bases clipped from V and 3 bases from J, the junction kept 3 bases outside the gene matches. As DNA, the CDR3 is TGCAGCGTTAGGGGACAGGGGGACTACGAGCAGTACTTC. Translated: CSVRGQGDYEQYF.

CDR3 DNA: TGTGCCAGTAGTGGTGGGGGGGGACGCTACAATGAGCAGTTCTTC. As protein: CASSGGGGRYNEQFF. The genes are TRBV19 and TRBJ2-1; 7 bases agree with TRBD2. The germline V gene encodes CDR1 LNHDA and CDR2 SQIVND (reference sequence). Trimming took 5 bases from V and 3 from J; bases not matched to a gene: 7. The CDR3 has 15 amino acids.

J is TRBJ1-4 and V is TRBV29-1; 8 bases align to TRBD1. CDR1 and CDR2 (germline): SQVTM, ANQGSEA. The V segment lost 7 bases and the J segment 8 bases; nucleotides outside the gene matches: 9. The CDR3 is 13 residues long. As DNA, the CDR3 is TGCAGCGCAAACAGGGGGGTTGGGGAAAAACTGTTTTTT. This gives the protein CSANRGVGEKLFF.

The genes are TRBV19 and TRBJ2-1; 7 nucleotides match TRBD2. The CDR3 is made up of 15 amino acids. Germline V gene sequence: CDR1 LNHDA, CDR2 SQIVND (reference sequence). Trimming removed 6 bases from V and 3 bases from J; junction bases left unmatched: 8. Here the CDR3 reads CASSLGGGGYNEQFF. In DNA, the CDR3 is TGTGCCAGTAGCCTTGGGGGGGGAGGCTACAATGAGCAGTTCTTC.

This clone was counted only a few times. This rearrangement joins TRBV19 to TRBJ2-6; D gene uncertain. This CDR3 region has 13 residues. V dropped 10 bases and J dropped 0 bases, with 7 bases sitting between them. Germline CDR1 LNHDA, CDR2 SQIVND (reference sequence). The CDR3 loop is CAIQSSGANVLTF. Here the CDR3 DNA reads TGTGCCATCCAGTCCTCTGGGGCCAACGTCCTGACTTTC.

The rearrangement links TRBV25-1 to TRBJ2-7; D not resolved. V dropped 4 bases and J dropped 2 bases, with 3 bases sitting between them. Germline V gives CDR1 MGHDK, CDR2 SYGVNS. The CDR3 contains 11 residues. The CDR3 coding sequence is TGTGCCAGCAGTGGAGCCTACGAGCAGTACTTC. Translated: CASSGAYEQYF.

The rearrangement joins TRBV7-9 to TRBJ1-3; D remains unclear. V lost 0 bases, J lost 0 bases, and 3 bases lay in between. This CDR3 has 14 residues. Germline V gene data show CDR1 as SEHNR and CDR2 as FQNEAQ (reference sequence). The CDR3 DNA is TGTGCCAGCAGCTTAGCCAGCTCTGGAAACACCATATATTTT. It specifies CASSLASSGNTIYF.

V usage is TRBV5-1 and J usage is TRBJ2-7, with 11 bases aligning to TRBD1. The trim removed 5 bases at V and 4 bases at J, leaving 8 bases unmatched. The CDR3 length is 15 residues. CDR1 is SGHRS, CDR2 YFSETQ, per germline. CDR3 amino acids: CASSHSGTGGYEQYF. CDR3 coding DNA: TGCGCCAGCAGTCACTCCGGGACAGGGGGATACGAGCAGTACTTC.

The chain uses TRBV11-2 and TRBJ2-5, with TRBD1 matching 10 bases. Per germline, CDR1 SGHAT and CDR2 FQNNGV. V shed 4 bases, J shed 5 bases, and the junction held 10 bases outside the gene matches. The CDR3 sequence is 16 residues long. CDR3 bases: TGTGCCAGCAGCTCAATTCGGGACAGGGGACGGGAGACCCAGTACTTC. Its translation: CASSSIRDRGRETQYF. The variable domain in full, with the rest retrieved from reference TRBV11-2 and TRBJ2-5, is EAGVAQSPRYKIIEKRQSVAFWCNPISGHATLYWYQQILGQGPKLLIQFQNNGVVDDSQLPKDRFSAERLKGVDSTLKIQPAKLEDSAVYLCASSSIRDRGRETQYFGPGTRLLVL.

The chain is built from TRBV28 and TRBJ1-2; 10 bases align to TRBD1. The J segment lost 3 bases and the V segment lost 6 bases, leaving 10 bases of the junction unmatched. Germline V gives CDR1 MDHEN, CDR2 SYDVKM. The CDR3 contains 16 residues. CDR3 residues: CASSLTGGRAHYGYTF. DNA for the CDR3: TGTGCCAGCAGCCTGACAGGGGGCAGGGCCCACTATGGCTACACCTTC.

This chain joins TRBV19 and TRBJ2-2; 8 nucleotides match TRBD1. Germline CDR1 reads LNHDA; CDR2 reads SQIVND (reference sequence). V lost 4 bases, J lost 7 bases, and 8 bases stayed unmatched. This CDR3 has 15 residues. CDR3 sequence reads: CASSTTRTGLGELFF. In DNA form, the CDR3 reads TGTGCCAGTAGTACCACACGGACAGGGCTCGGGGAGCTGTTTTTT.

This sequence joins TRBV27 and TRBJ1-2, with TRBD1 as a possible D gene (5 bases). CDR3 length: 15 amino acids. CDR1 is MNHEY and CDR2 is SMNVEV in the germline V gene (reference sequence). V was clipped by 4 bases and J by 10 bases, with 22 bases between them. This chain's CDR3 is CASSSFREGALDYTF. The DNA of the CDR3 is TGTGCCAGCAGTTCCTTCCGCGAAGGGGCCCTAGACTACACCTTC.

The V gene is TRBV7-2, the J gene TRBJ2-3; 14 nucleotides agree with TRBD2. CDR3 length equals 15 residues. Germline trimming cut 6 bases from V and 11 bases from J; bases unmatched to any gene: 10. In germline, CDR1 is SGHTA, CDR2 FQGNSA. The CDR3 nucleotides are TGTGCCAGCAGTTTTCCGGGACTAGCGGGGGTGAGGCAGTATTTT. As protein: CASSFPGLAGVRQYF.

This clone was recorded once. The chain combines TRBV29-1 with TRBJ2-5, with 13 nucleotides matching TRBD2. Germline V gives CDR1 SQVTM, CDR2 ANQGSEA. The CDR3 runs to 13 residues. V shed 6 bases and J 3 bases; nucleotides not matched to a gene: 1. CDR3: CSVGLAGEETQYF. The CDR3 nucleotides are TGCAGCGTAGGACTAGCGGGAGAAGAGACCCAGTACTTC.

V and J are TRBV12-3 or TRBV12-4 and TRBJ1-5; D is undetermined. With 5 bases removed from V and 5 bases from J, the gap between germline ends came to 10 bases. The CDR3 runs to 13 residues. CDR3 region: CASSAERHQPQHF. The DNA of the CDR3 is TGTGCCAGCAGTGCAGAGAGGCATCAGCCCCAGCATTTT.

V and J are TRBV9 and TRBJ2-1, with 14 positions matching TRBD2. V shed 3 bases and J 9 bases; nucleotides not matched to a gene: 14. Germline CDR1 and CDR2: SGDLS and YYNGEE. The length of the CDR3 is 18 residues. CDR3 region: CASSATSGGVMVMGEQFF. CDR3 coding DNA: TGTGCCAGCAGCGCGACTAGCGGGGGGGTTATGGTAATGGGTGAGCAGTTCTTC.

This clone was detected only once. The chain recombines TRBV24-1 with TRBJ1-4; 8 positions agree with TRBD1. The J segment lost 6 bases and the V segment lost 4 bases, leaving 9 bases of the junction unmatched. From germline, CDR1 is KGHDR and CDR2 SFDVKD. The length of the CDR3 is 16 residues. The DNA of the CDR3 is TGTGCCACCAGTGACAGGGACGGGACAGGCTATGAAAAACTGTTTTTT. Its translation: CATSDRDGTGYEKLFF.

The J gene is TRBJ2-2, the V gene TRBV5-1; TRBD1 aligns across 9 bases. The V and J ends lost 4 bases and 5 bases, in that order; junction bases with no gene match: 6. The CDR3 is 15 residues long. Germline loops: CDR1 SGHRS, CDR2 YFSETQ. This chain's CDR3 is CASSPGTGRTGELFF. CDR3 in DNA: TGCGCCAGCAGCCCCGGGACAGGGAGAACCGGGGAGCTGTTTTTT. Full variable domain (rest looked up from reference TRBV5-1 and TRBJ2-2): KAGVTQTPRYLIKTRGQQVTLSCSPISGHRSVSWYQQTPGQGLQFLFEYFSETQRNKGNFPGRFSGRQFSNSRSEMNVSTLELGDSALYLCASSPGTGRTGELFFGEGSRLTVL.

The rearrangement links TRBV28 to TRBJ2-5; TRBD1 aligns across 8 bases. The germline V gene encodes CDR1 MDHEN and CDR2 SYDVKM. This CDR3 is built from 13 residues. Unmatched junction bases numbered 5, after V lost 8 bases and J lost 3 bases. In nucleotides, the CDR3 is TGTGCCAGCTGTGCAGGGGGCGAAGAGACCCAGTACTTC. Its translation is CASCAGGEETQYF.

The J gene is TRBJ2-6, the V gene TRBV7-9; TRBD1 might be the D (5 bases). The CDR3 consists of 15 residues. Germline CDR1 and CDR2: SEHNR and FQNEAQ (reference sequence). The germline V and J ends were trimmed by 1 base and 8 bases, with 12 bases remaining between them. The CDR3 sequence is CASSLGQNPTNVLTF. As DNA, the CDR3 is TGTGCCAGCAGCTTAGGACAGAACCCTACCAACGTCCTGACTTTC.

This sequence joins TRBV5-1 and TRBJ2-1; 8 nucleotides line up with TRBD2. The V gene's germline CDR1 is SGHRS and CDR2 YFSETQ. CDR3 length: 12 amino acids. Trimming cost V 4 bases and J 15 bases; bases outside gene matches: 9. The CDR3 nucleotides read TGCGCCAGCAGCCCGGGGGGGGAACGTTCGTTCTTC. Protein sequence: CASSPGGERSFF.

The chain has TRBV13 and TRBJ1-1; TRBD1 matches 9 bases. Per germline, CDR1 PRHDT and CDR2 FYEKMQ (reference sequence). The trim removed 4 bases at V and 10 bases at J, leaving 7 bases unmatched. The CDR3 covers 13 residues. CDR3 nucleotide sequence: TGTGCCAGCAGCTCCCCGACAGGGGGGACAGCTTTCTTT. This codes for CASSSPTGGTAFF.

The chain uses TRBV11-2 and TRBJ2-3; 13 bases align to TRBD2. Unmatched junction bases numbered 3, after V lost 5 bases and J lost 4 bases. This CDR3 has 15 residues. Germline V gene sequence: CDR1 SGHAT, CDR2 FQNNGV. The CDR3 here is CASSTGLAGADTQYF. The CDR3 DNA reads TGTGCCAGCAGCACCGGACTAGCGGGAGCAGATACGCAGTATTTT.

V gene TRBV7-3 combines with J gene TRBJ1-1, with D perhaps TRBD1 (6 bases). The CDR3 length is 14 residues. Germline CDR1 SGHTA, CDR2 FQGTGA. Trimming shortened V by 5 bases and J by 3 bases, and 13 bases separated the two germline ends. The CDR3: CASSPDRGDTEAFF. The CDR3 DNA reads as TGTGCCAGCAGCCCGGACAGAGGCGACACTGAAGCTTTCTTT.

The chain has TRBV28 and TRBJ2-5; the match to TRBD1 covers 10 bases. The CDR3 is made up of 16 amino acids. The junction had 8 bases not matched to a gene; V was cut back by 6 bases and J by 1 base. Looked up from germline, CDR1 is MDHEN and CDR2 is SYDVKM. The CDR3 sequence is CASSQTGTGAQETQYF. In DNA form, the CDR3 reads TGTGCCAGCAGCCAAACCGGGACAGGGGCCCAAGAGACCCAGTACTTC.